The 18 T cell receptor beta chains presented below share a single source sample, sequenced in a study of blood T cells in healthy people across ages. A second 7 to 11 cycle PCR used barcoded and J-beta primers. In TCRdb, the 5' RACE reads were re-called with MiXCR into one record per CDR3 protein. In the table there are fewer than 1.5 million distinct CDR3 sequences, 35% to 45% of which are singletons. What was sequenced was blood. The source is a woman aged 18 to 35 in good health.

V is TRBV20-1 and J is TRBJ1-1, with unresolved D. The CDR3 runs to 14 residues. Germline V gene sequence: CDR1 DFQATT, CDR2 SNEGSKA (reference sequence). With 1 base removed from V and 3 bases from J, the gap between germline ends came to 12 bases. Here the CDR3 reads CSARGLRRDTEAFF. The CDR3 DNA is TGCAGTGCTAGAGGCCTCAGGAGGGACACTGAAGCTTTCTTT.

The chain is built from TRBV27 and TRBJ2-1, with a possible D match to TRBD2 (5 bases). The CDR3 contains 15 residues. V was trimmed by 5 bases and J by 6 bases, leaving 17 bases between them. Germline lookup yields CDR1 MNHEY and CDR2 SMNVEV (reference sequence). The CDR3 nucleotides are TGTGCCAGCAGTGGTCTTTCGGGGAAGGCCAATGAGCAGTTCTTC. Protein sequence: CASSGLSGKANEQFF.

V gene TRBV6-4 combines with J gene TRBJ2-3; no clear D. Per germline, CDR1 MRHNA and CDR2 SNTAGT. The CDR3 spans 13 residues. V was shortened by 2 bases and J by 2 bases, with 5 bases between the two germline ends. The CDR3 reads CASSDDATDTQYF. In DNA, the CDR3 is TGTGCCAGCAGTGACGACGCCACAGATACGCAGTATTTT.

This clonotype was seen a handful of times. CDR3 region: CASTRTGDLKSYEQYF. The CDR3 coding sequence is TGTGCCAGCACCAGAACCGGGGACCTTAAAAGCTACGAGCAGTACTTC. The chain recombines TRBV7-9 with TRBJ2-7; the D call may be TRBD1 or TRBD2 (5 bases each). The V gene lost 7 bases and the J gene lost 3 bases, with 22 bases spanning the gap. Germline CDR1 reads SEHNR; CDR2 reads FQNEAQ (reference sequence). This CDR3 is 16 amino acids long.

This chain connects TRBV28 to TRBJ2-2; 7 bases align to TRBD1. Germline CDR1 MDHEN, CDR2 SYDVKM. The V segment lost 5 bases and the J segment 1 base; nucleotides outside the gene matches: 4. This CDR3 is 15 amino acids long. Written as DNA, the CDR3 is TGTGCCAGCAGTCACCGGGACAGGAACACCGGGGAGCTGTTTTTT. This gives the protein CASSHRDRNTGELFF. The full variable domain, completed using reference TRBV28 and TRBJ2-2, is DVKVTQSSRYLVKRTGEKVFLECVQDMDHENMFWYRQDPGLGLRLIYFSYDVKMKEKGDIPEGYSVSREKKERFSLILESASTNQTSMYLCASSHRDRNTGELFFGEGSRLTVL.

This clonotype has a handful of counts. The gene calls are TRBV20-1 and TRBJ2-1, with D perhaps matching TRBD2 (6 bases). With the DNA end fitting TRBJ2-7 better, the J assignment may be wrong. The CDR3 has 15 amino acids. CDR1 is DFQATT and CDR2 is SNEGSKA in the germline V gene (reference sequence). The CDR3 DNA is TGCAGTGCTAGTCTGTCTAGCGTTTCCTACAATGAGCAGTACTTC. It encodes CSASLSSVSYNEQYF.

V gene TRBV2 combines with J gene TRBJ2-7; 10 positions match TRBD2. Per the germline V gene, CDR1 is SNHLY and CDR2 is FYNNEI. V lost 6 bases to trimming and J lost 4 bases; unmatched junction nucleotides: 9. This CDR3 contains 15 residues. Written as DNA, the CDR3 is TGTGCCAGCAGAACCCTAGCGGGAGACCCATACGAGCAGTACTTC. This sequence encodes CASRTLAGDPYEQYF.

The V gene is TRBV27, the J gene TRBJ2-5; 10 bases agree with TRBD1. Near its end, the DNA agrees better with TRBJ2-7, so the J call may be wrong. CDR1 and CDR2 (germline): MNHEY, SMNVEV (reference sequence). This CDR3 contains 15 residues. The CDR3 loop reads CASSPPDRGSYEQYF. In DNA form, the CDR3 reads TGTGCCAGCAGTCCACCGGACAGGGGGTCATACGAGCAGTACTTC.

The chain couples TRBV7-2 to TRBJ1-2, with no clear D. Trimming cost V 1 base and J 7 bases, with 13 bases left between them. This CDR3 is built from 14 residues. The germline CDR1 and CDR2 sequences are SGHTA and FQGNSA. This CDR3 reads CASSLGLQQRGYTF. Here the CDR3 DNA reads TGTGCCAGCAGCTTAGGACTGCAACAGCGTGGCTACACCTTC.

This clonotype turned up a few times. The chain recombines TRBV29-1 with TRBJ2-7; D might be TRBD1 (8 bases). The V gene's germline CDR1 is SQVTM and CDR2 ANQGSEA. Trimming took off 2 bases at V and 7 bases at J, with 15 bases between the two ends. The CDR3 has 13 amino acids. CDR3 residues: CSVEKDREGEQYF. CDR3 DNA: TGCAGCGTTGAAAAGGACAGGGAGGGGGAGCAGTACTTC.

Details on this clonotype: The junction does not match germline at one end; this may be a read error. V and J are TRBV2 and TRBJ2-7; D is ambiguous. The CDR3 is 12 residues long. Germline V gene lookup returns CDR1 SNHLY and CDR2 FYNNEI. CDR3 nucleotides: TGTGCCAGCAGTGAAACCTCCGACGAGCAGTACTTC. Translating gives CASSETSDEQYF.

This clonotype occurred a few times. This chain uses TRBV7-9 with TRBJ2-3, with 9 bases identical to TRBD2. The V gene's germline CDR1 is SEHNR and CDR2 FQNEAQ (reference sequence). This CDR3 has 18 amino acids. The V and J ends lost 1 base and 0 bases, in that order; junction bases with no gene match: 8. This CDR3 is CASSLGASGDLSTDTQYF. CDR3 in DNA: TGTGCCAGCAGCTTAGGAGCTAGCGGGGACCTAAGCACAGATACGCAGTATTTT.

About this clonotype: The junction differs from germline at one of its ends, possibly a read error. The rearrangement joins TRBV7-9 to TRBJ2-4, with D perhaps TRBD1 or TRBD2 (5 bases each). The germline V gene has CDR1 SEHNR and CDR2 FQNEAQ (reference sequence). The CDR3 spans 14 residues. This chain's CDR3 is CAGSSRDGENIQYF. DNA for the CDR3: TGTGCCGGCAGCTCACGGGACGGAGAAAACATTCAGTACTTC.

Regarding this clonotype: At one end the junction does not follow the germline gene, possibly because of a read error. The CDR3 loop reads CAGSQELQLFSSYNEQFF. For the CDR3, the DNA is TGTGCCGGCAGCCAGGAGCTTCAGCTGTTTAGCTCCTACAATGAGCAGTTCTTC. The chain uses TRBV3-1 and TRBJ2-1; D is uncertain. From germline, CDR1 is LGHDT and CDR2 YNNKEL (reference sequence). There are 18 residues in the CDR3.

In this sample, this clonotype turned up a few times. The chain has TRBV20-1 and TRBJ2-5; tentative D call: TRBD2 (7 bases). Trimming took off 3 bases at V and 11 bases at J, with 22 bases between the two ends. This CDR3 contains 14 residues. Germline CDR1 reads DFQATT; CDR2 reads SNEGSKA (reference sequence). CDR3 protein: CSASSRGPVLEQYF. CDR3 bases: TGCAGTGCTAGTTCGCGGGGGCCGGTGTTGGAGCAGTACTTC.

The genes are TRBV27 and TRBJ2-7; 9 positions match TRBD2. Germline CDR1 is MNHEY and CDR2 is SMNVEV (reference sequence). V shed 6 bases, J shed 7 bases, and the junction held 13 bases outside the gene matches. The CDR3 loop spans 15 amino acids. The CDR3 DNA reads TGTGCCAGCAGAGCACTAGCGGGTTATTACAATGAGCAGTACTTC. The encoded protein is CASRALAGYYNEQYF.

The chain joins TRBV20-1 to TRBJ2-7; no reliable D call. The CDR3 runs 13 residues. Trimming took 5 bases from V and 0 from J, leaving 11 bases between them. Germline CDR1 is DFQATT and CDR2 is SNEGSKA (reference sequence). The CDR3: CSARQPSSYEQYF. DNA of the CDR3: TGCAGTGCTCGTCAGCCGAGCTCCTACGAGCAGTACTTC.

In its sample, this clonotype was seen many times. This chain links TRBV20-1 with TRBJ1-3; D unclear. The V gene lost 6 bases and the J gene lost 6 bases, with 9 bases spanning the gap. In germline, CDR1 is DFQATT, CDR2 SNEGSKA (reference sequence). This CDR3 has 11 amino acids. The CDR3 sequence: CSARIENTIYF. The CDR3 DNA sequence: TGCAGTGCGAGGATTGAAAACACCATATATTTT.